The 10 T cell receptor beta chains below were found in one sample sequenced in a study of T cell responses to AZD1222 COVID-19 vaccine. Clones were sequenced by immunoSEQ multiplex PCR, and TCRdb holds only the in-frame ones, with some missing. The sample yields 120,000 or so clones, over 80% seen once. The source material was peripheral blood, sampled on day 0 of AZD1222 vaccination. The receptors originated from an adult in good health.

The V and J genes are TRBV19 and TRBJ2-2; 7 positions match TRBD1. Trimming took 6 bases from V and 6 from J; bases not matched to a gene: 7. The germline CDR1 and CDR2 sequences are LNHDA and SQIVND (reference sequence). The CDR3 length is 14 residues. CDR3 residues: CASRRQGIPGELFF. The CDR3 nucleotides are TGTGCCAGTAGGCGACAGGGTATTCCCGGGGAGCTGTTTTTT.

The chain links TRBV6-2 or TRBV6-3 to TRBJ1-6, with a weak D call TRBD1 (6 bases). From germline, CDR1 is MNHEY and CDR2 SVGEGT. Trimming removed 3 bases from V and 3 bases from J, with 21 bases in between. The CDR3 runs 19 residues. DNA of the CDR3: TGTGCCAGCAGTTATCGGGAGCATCAGGGGCCGGACTATAATTCACCCCTCCACTTT. It specifies CASSYREHQGPDYNSPLHF.

This chain uses TRBV6-2 or TRBV6-3 with TRBJ2-7, with D possibly called TRBD1 or TRBD2 (5 bases each). V shed 1 base and J shed 2 bases, with 9 bases lying between them. The germline CDR1 and CDR2 sequences are MNHEY and SVGEGT. The CDR3 has 14 amino acids. CDR3 DNA: TGTGCCAGCAGTTACTGGGGGTTAACCTACGAGCAGTACTTC. Translation gives CASSYWGLTYEQYF.

The rearrangement uses TRBV19 and TRBJ1-6, with a tentative D call TRBD1 (5 bases). Trimming took off 5 bases at V and 8 bases at J, with 13 bases between the two ends. This CDR3 comprises 14 residues. Germline CDR1 reads LNHDA; CDR2 reads SQIVND (reference sequence). In DNA, the CDR3 is TGTGCCAGTAGTCGGACGGGGGGTGATTCACCCCTCCACTTT. This codes for CASSRTGGDSPLHF.

V usage is TRBV6-5 and J usage is TRBJ2-7, with D possibly TRBD2 on 5 matching bases. There are 13 residues in the CDR3. Germline CDR1 reads MNHEY; CDR2 reads SVGAGI. The V and J ends lost 4 bases and 0 bases respectively, with 7 bases between them. The CDR3 DNA sequence: TGTGCCAGCAGTTGGAGGCCCTCCTACGAGCAGTACTTC. This codes for CASSWRPSYEQYF.

V is TRBV10-2 and J is TRBJ1-1; no firm D call. Deletions cut 2 bases from V and 1 base from J, with 5 bases between. The CDR3 is 13 amino acids. Germline CDR1 reads WSHSY; CDR2 reads SAAADI. In nucleotides, the CDR3 is TGCGCCAGCAGTGAGGGAGGGAACACTGAAGCTTTCTTT. Its protein product is CASSEGGNTEAFF.

In DNA, the CDR3 is TGTGCCAGCAGCTTAGCACCGAGTAATGAAAAACTGTTTTTT. This codes for CASSLAPSNEKLFF. V is TRBV7-2 and J is TRBJ1-4; D is undetermined. The CDR3 is 14 residues long. V lost 0 bases and J lost 4, with 6 bases in between. Germline assignment: CDR1 SGHTA and CDR2 FQGNSA.

The chain links TRBV7-6 to TRBJ1-4, with 7 bases matching TRBD1. This CDR3 contains 15 residues. The junction had 6 bases not matched to a gene; V was cut back by 5 bases and J by 3 bases. Germline CDR1 is SGHVS and CDR2 is FNYEAQ. CDR3 in DNA: TGTGCCAGCAGCCTCTACAGGGGAGCTAATGAAAAACTGTTTTTT. Its protein is CASSLYRGANEKLFF.

The count of this clone is one. The rearrangement joins TRBV6-5 to TRBJ2-5, with D possibly TRBD2 on 5 matching bases. Germline CDR1 reads MNHEY; CDR2 reads SVGAGI. The CDR3 has 13 residues. Trimming shortened V by 0 bases and J by 3 bases, and 5 bases separated the two germline ends. CDR3 coding DNA: TGTGCCAGCAGTTACTCCGGGAAAGAGACCCAGTACTTC. Translating it yields CASSYSGKETQYF.

This clone came up once. The V call is TRBV27, the J call TRBJ2-1; D is unresolved. V was cut by 5 bases and J by 6 bases, with 17 bases left in between. This CDR3 has 15 amino acids. Germline V CDR1 and CDR2: MNHEY, SMNVEV (reference sequence). For the CDR3, the DNA is TGTGCCAGCAGTCCCTGGCGCGACCTGGCCAATGAGCAGTTCTTC. It codes for CASSPWRDLANEQFF.